A single sample is the source of the 26 T cell receptor beta chains below, sequenced in a study of blood T cells in healthy people across ages. Sample-barcoded 5' priming and a J-beta primer mix drove a second PCR of 7 to 11 cycles. One entry per CDR3 protein, called by TCRdb with MiXCR from the 5' RACE reads. The table lists about 1.6 million distinct CDR3 sequences, roughly 32% of them singletons. The sequenced sample was blood. The receptor set was obtained from a woman aged 30 to 39 in good health.

The chain is built from TRBV4-2 and TRBJ2-3, with a tentative D call TRBD2 (6 bases). Germline CDR1 LGHNA, CDR2 YNFKEQ. The CDR3 is 16 residues long. V was cut by 0 bases and J by 1 base, with 11 bases left in between. Here the CDR3 DNA reads TGTGCCAGCAGCCAAGATCTACTAGCAGGCACAGATACGCAGTATTTT. Translation gives CASSQDLLAGTDTQYF.

The J gene is TRBJ2-3, the V gene TRBV10-1, with D tentatively TRBD2 (5 bases). CDR3 length: 15 residues. Per germline, CDR1 WNHNN and CDR2 SYGVQD (reference sequence). The V end lost 0 bases, the J end lost 2 bases, and 9 bases lay between the germline ends. CDR3 DNA sequence: TGCGCCAGCAGTGAGTCTCCAGCGGCCACAGATACGCAGTATTTT. It specifies CASSESPAATDTQYF.

V usage is TRBV27 and J usage is TRBJ2-5, with a weak D call TRBD1 (5 bases). TRBJ2-4 explains the end of the DNA better; the J call may be wrong. This CDR3 contains 13 residues. Germline-derived CDR1 and CDR2 are MNHEY and SMNVEV (reference sequence). This chain's CDR3 is CASRQAAKNIQYF. In DNA form, the CDR3 reads TGTGCCAGCAGACAGGCGGCCAAAAACATTCAGTACTTC.

The chain has TRBV14 and TRBJ2-7; 8 bases map to TRBD2. Germline V gene data show CDR1 as SGHDN and CDR2 as FVKESK. Germline trimming cut 1 base from V and 7 bases from J; bases unmatched to any gene: 6. The length of the CDR3 is 14 residues. The CDR3 DNA is TGTGCCAGCAGCCAAGTGCGGGGGGCGAGGGAGCAGTACTTC. Protein sequence: CASSQVRGAREQYF.

This clonotype was counted ten times or more. This chain connects TRBV6-5 to TRBJ2-5, with 8 bases aligning to TRBD2. V shed 0 bases and J 5 bases; nucleotides not matched to a gene: 8. Germline assignment: CDR1 MNHEY and CDR2 SVGAGI. The CDR3 length is 16 residues. The CDR3, as DNA: TGTGCCAGCAGTTACTCATCGCGGGGGGTTCAGGAGACCCAGTACTTC. Amino acids: CASSYSSRGVQETQYF.

This clonotype was picked up many times. The V gene is TRBV4-1, the J gene TRBJ2-1; 8 bases are a match to TRBD2. V shed 6 bases, J shed 8 bases, and the junction held 12 bases outside the gene matches. Germline loops: CDR1 MGHRA, CDR2 YSYEKL. This CDR3 spans 15 amino acids. The CDR3 coding sequence is TGCGCCAGCAGGCCTCTCGCGGGAGGTCCCCATGAGCAGTTCTTC. Encoded protein: CASRPLAGGPHEQFF.

On this clonotype: The germline gene is not matched at one end of the junction; a read error may be the cause. CDR3 region: CAGSPRAEGAYGYTF. For the CDR3, the DNA is TGTGCCGGCAGCCCGCGGGCTGAAGGGGCCTATGGCTACACCTTC. The genes are TRBV7-9 and TRBJ1-2; possible D gene TRBD1, 5 bases. CDR3 length: 15 residues. The V gene's germline CDR1 is SEHNR and CDR2 FQNEAQ (reference sequence).

This sequence joins TRBV7-9 and TRBJ2-7; D may correspond to TRBD1 or TRBD2 (5 bases each). CDR3 size: 14 residues. Trimming pared 5 bases from V and 7 bases from J, leaving 18 bases between. CDR1 SEHNR and CDR2 FQNEAQ come from the germline V gene (reference sequence). The CDR3 protein is CASSAYRGPGEQYF. In DNA, the CDR3 is TGTGCCAGCAGCGCATACCGGGGACCAGGGGAGCAGTACTTC.

The J gene is TRBJ2-1, the V gene TRBV5-1; 12 nucleotides agree with TRBD2. The CDR3 is made up of 15 amino acids. Germline V gives CDR1 SGHRS, CDR2 YFSETQ. After removal of 4 bases from V and 7 bases from J, the junction contained 6 bases not matched to a gene. CDR3 nucleotide sequence: TGCGCCAGCAGCCGGACTAGCGGGATTGGTAATGAGCAGTTCTTC. Translating gives CASSRTSGIGNEQFF.

This sequence joins TRBV20-1 and TRBJ2-1; 11 positions match TRBD2. This CDR3 contains 20 residues. Germline-derived CDR1 and CDR2 are DFQATT and SNEGSKA (reference sequence). The ends lost 2 bases at V and 0 bases at J; junction bases unmatched: 15. This CDR3 is CSARMNIGTSGHISYNEQFF. The CDR3 DNA reads TGCAGTGCTAGAATGAACATCGGGACTAGCGGACACATCTCCTACAATGAGCAGTTCTTC.

This rearrangement joins TRBV12-3 or TRBV12-4 to TRBJ1-4; TRBD1 agrees at 8 bases. This CDR3 has 16 residues. After removal of 4 bases from V and 8 bases from J, the junction contained 12 bases not matched to a gene. The CDR3 loop is CASSWGQAWADEKLFF. DNA for the CDR3: TGTGCCAGCAGTTGGGGACAGGCCTGGGCAGACGAAAAACTGTTTTTT.

The chain employs TRBV15 and TRBJ2-2; 9 positions agree with TRBD1. CDR1 is LNHNV, CDR2 YYDKDF, per germline (reference sequence). J was trimmed by 5 bases and V by 2 bases; bases with no gene match: 12. The CDR3 consists of 18 residues. DNA for the CDR3: TGTGCCACCAGCAGAAATAAAGCCGGGACAGGGCAAACCGGGGAGCTGTTTTTT. As protein: CATSRNKAGTGQTGELFF.

The chain carries TRBV6-2 or TRBV6-3 and TRBJ2-1; D is ambiguous. Germline lookup yields CDR1 MNHEY and CDR2 SVGEGT. The CDR3 loop spans 17 amino acids. Trimming took off 4 bases at V and 8 bases at J, with 24 bases between the two ends. DNA of the CDR3: TGTGCCAGCAGTTCCATCCGGACCGTGACATCTGGGTATGAGCAGTTCTTC. This translates into CASSSIRTVTSGYEQFF.

This clonotype came up many times. The chain has TRBV20-1 and TRBJ1-5; a possible D gene is TRBD1 (5 bases). Germline CDR1 and CDR2: DFQATT and SNEGSKA (reference sequence). CDR3 length: 14 residues. Trimming removed 4 bases from V and 4 bases from J, with 14 bases in between. CDR3 in amino acids: CSAKARERNQPQHF. The CDR3 DNA follows: TGCAGTGCTAAGGCCAGGGAGAGGAATCAGCCCCAGCATTTT.

The chain couples TRBV28 to TRBJ2-1, with 7 bases aligning to TRBD2. Germline-derived CDR1 and CDR2 are MDHEN and SYDVKM. With 3 bases clipped from V and 9 bases from J, the junction kept 8 bases outside the gene matches. The CDR3 totals 14 residues. The CDR3 DNA reads TGTGCCAGCAGTTTGTGGCGGGAGTTGGTTGAGCAGTTCTTC. It yields the protein CASSLWRELVEQFF.

The table lists this clonotype with a few counts. V usage is TRBV3-1 and J usage is TRBJ2-1; the match to TRBD2 covers 15 bases. The CDR3 is 16 residues long. Germline V lookup: CDR1 LGHDT, CDR2 YNNKEL (reference sequence). Trimming at V came to 4 bases and at J to 3 bases, leaving 1 base not matched to a gene. This CDR3 reads CASSRGLAGGYNEQFF. The CDR3 region has the DNA TGTGCCAGCAGCCGGGGACTAGCGGGGGGCTACAATGAGCAGTTCTTC.

On this clonotype itself: Mismatch with germline at one junction end may stem from a read error. The CDR3 coding sequence is TGTGCCATCAGGGAGTCCACAGAGGGCCATGAGCAGTTCTTC. The encoded protein is CAIRESTEGHEQFF. The V gene is TRBV10-3, the J gene TRBJ2-1, with D tentatively TRBD2 (5 bases). This CDR3 has 14 amino acids. Germline lookup yields CDR1 ENHRY and CDR2 SYGVKD.

The chain joins TRBV9 to TRBJ2-7, with D possibly matching TRBD1 (6 bases). From germline, CDR1 is SGDLS and CDR2 YYNGEE. Trimming stripped 1 base from V and 9 bases from J, with 23 bases between. The CDR3 sequence is 16 residues long. The CDR3, as DNA: TGTGCCAGCAGCGTATTGTGTCGGACAGACCGCGGAGGGCAGTACTTC. As protein: CASSVLCRTDRGGQYF.

This clonotype has just a few counts. The chain employs TRBV3-1 and TRBJ1-2, with TRBD1 as a possible D gene (5 bases). Germline V gene data show CDR1 as LGHDT and CDR2 as YNNKEL (reference sequence). The CDR3 contains 14 residues. V gave up 2 bases and J gave up 8 bases, with 15 bases separating them. The CDR3 spells CASSQTLGVGGYTF. The CDR3 region has the DNA TGTGCCAGCAGCCAAACCCTAGGGGTAGGAGGCTACACCTTC.

This clonotype has just a few counts. CDR3 coding DNA: TGCGCCAGCAGCTTGGCCGCCGAGAACACTGAAGCTTTCTTT. Translated, it gives CASSLAAENTEAFF. The rearrangement links TRBV5-1 to TRBJ1-1; D is unresolved. The ends were cut back, 0 bases at V and 1 base at J, with 7 bases in the middle. This CDR3 has 14 amino acids. Germline V gene data show CDR1 as SGHRS and CDR2 as YFSETQ.

Here the CDR3 DNA reads TGTGCCAGCAGCCAAGACAGCCCCTACGAGCAGTACTTC. As protein: CASSQDSPYEQYF. The gene calls are TRBV3-1 and TRBJ2-7; D unresolved. Per germline, CDR1 LGHDT and CDR2 YNNKEL (reference sequence). Trimming removed 0 bases from V and 2 bases from J, with 5 bases in between. The CDR3 consists of 13 residues.

This clonotype was seen a few times. The chain is built from TRBV20-1 and TRBJ2-3, with TRBD2 identical over 8 bases. The CDR3 is 14 amino acids. The J segment lost 6 bases and the V segment lost 6 bases, leaving 11 bases of the junction unmatched. Germline loops: CDR1 DFQATT, CDR2 SNEGSKA (reference sequence). The CDR3 here is CSAGAGVSSDTQYF. In DNA form, the CDR3 reads TGCAGTGCCGGAGCGGGAGTGTCATCTGATACGCAGTATTTT.

The genes are TRBV12-3 or TRBV12-4 and TRBJ2-5, with 10 nucleotides matching TRBD2. The CDR3 has 13 amino acids. V was clipped by 6 bases and J by 9 bases; unmatched bases: 7. In DNA, the CDR3 is TGTGCCAGCAGCCACCTAGCGGGGGAGGCCCAGTACTTC. As protein: CASSHLAGEAQYF.

This clonotype was counted between two and nine times. This rearrangement joins TRBV7-2 to TRBJ1-4; TRBD1 might be the D (6 bases). CDR1 and CDR2 (germline): SGHTA, FQGNSA. Trimming stripped 3 bases from V and 7 bases from J, with 12 bases between. This CDR3 spans 14 amino acids. CDR3 sequence reads: CASSFGGAFEKLFF. The CDR3 DNA reads TGTGCCAGCAGCTTCGGGGGGGCATTTGAAAAACTGTTTTTT.

V and J are TRBV29-1 and TRBJ1-2; the match to TRBD1 covers 7 bases. Trimming took 1 base from V and 3 from J; bases not matched to a gene: 5. Per germline, CDR1 SQVTM and CDR2 ANQGSEA. The CDR3 covers 14 residues. CDR3 nucleotides: TGCAGCGTTGAAGCCCACAGGGGATACTATGGCTACACCTTC. It yields the protein CSVEAHRGYYGYTF. Filled out from reference TRBV29-1 and TRBJ1-2, the complete variable domain reads SAVISQKPSRDICQRGTSLTIQCQVDSQVTMMFWYRQQPGQSLTLIATANQGSEATYESGFVIDKFPISRPNLTFSTLTVSNMSPEDSSIYLCSVEAHRGYYGYTFGSGTRLTVV.

In its sample, this clonotype was seen a few times. The V gene is TRBV7-9, the J gene TRBJ1-6, with 8 positions matching TRBD1. J was trimmed by 8 bases and V by 5 bases; bases with no gene match: 8. This CDR3 contains 15 residues. CDR1 and CDR2 from the germline V gene are SEHNR and FQNEAQ (reference sequence). In DNA, the CDR3 is TGTGCCAGCAGCGCGCAGGGGGCGGTGGATTCACCCCTCCACTTT. The encoded protein is CASSAQGAVDSPLHF.